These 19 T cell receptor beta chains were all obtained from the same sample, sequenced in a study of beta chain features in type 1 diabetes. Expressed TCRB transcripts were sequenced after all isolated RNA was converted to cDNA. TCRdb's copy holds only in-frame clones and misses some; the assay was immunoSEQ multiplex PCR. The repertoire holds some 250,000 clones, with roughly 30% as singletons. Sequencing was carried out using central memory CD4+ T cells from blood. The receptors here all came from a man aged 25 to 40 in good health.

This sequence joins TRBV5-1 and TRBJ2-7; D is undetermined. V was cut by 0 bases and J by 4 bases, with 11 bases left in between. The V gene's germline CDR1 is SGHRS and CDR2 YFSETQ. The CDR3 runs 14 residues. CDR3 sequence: CASSLEGHSYEQYF. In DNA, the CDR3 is TGCGCCAGCAGCTTGGAGGGTCATAGTTACGAGCAGTACTTC.

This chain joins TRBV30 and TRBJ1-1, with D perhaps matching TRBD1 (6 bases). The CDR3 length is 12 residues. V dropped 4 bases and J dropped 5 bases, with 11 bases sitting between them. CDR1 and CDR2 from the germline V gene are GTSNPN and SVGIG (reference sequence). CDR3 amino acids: CAWTGALTEAFF. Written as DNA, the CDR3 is TGTGCCTGGACAGGGGCTTTGACTGAAGCTTTCTTT.

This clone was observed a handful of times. The CDR3 nucleotides read TGTGCCTGGAGCCCTTGGTCGACGGGGGAGCTGTTTTTT. It encodes CAWSPWSTGELFF. The V call is TRBV30, the J call TRBJ2-2; the D is unclear. CDR1 is GTSNPN, CDR2 SVGIG, per germline (reference sequence). The CDR3 has 13 amino acids. V lost 3 bases to trimming and J lost 8 bases, with 13 bases between them. Complete variable domain (other parts from reference TRBV30 and TRBJ2-2): SQTIHQWPATLVQPVGSPLSLECTVEGTSNPNLYWYRQAAGRGLQLLFYSVGIGQISSEVPQNLSASRPQDRQFILSSKKLLLSDSGFYLCAWSPWSTGELFFGEGSRLTVL.

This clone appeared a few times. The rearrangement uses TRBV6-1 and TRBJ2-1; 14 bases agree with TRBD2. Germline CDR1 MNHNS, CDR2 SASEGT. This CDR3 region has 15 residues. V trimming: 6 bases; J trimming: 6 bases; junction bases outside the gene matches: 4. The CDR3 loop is CASSQTSGGGNEQFF. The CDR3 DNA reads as TGTGCCAGCAGCCAGACTAGCGGGGGGGGCAATGAGCAGTTCTTC.

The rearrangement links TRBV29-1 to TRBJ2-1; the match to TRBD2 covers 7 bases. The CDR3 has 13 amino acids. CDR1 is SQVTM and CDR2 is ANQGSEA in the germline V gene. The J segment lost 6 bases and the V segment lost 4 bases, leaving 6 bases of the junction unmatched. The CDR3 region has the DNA TGCAGCGTTGCTAGCGGCTCCCCCAATGAGCAGTTCTTC. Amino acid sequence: CSVASGSPNEQFF.

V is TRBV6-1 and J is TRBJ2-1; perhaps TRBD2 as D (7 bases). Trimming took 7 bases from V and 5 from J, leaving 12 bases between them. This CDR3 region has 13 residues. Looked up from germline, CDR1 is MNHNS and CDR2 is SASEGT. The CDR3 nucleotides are TGTGCCAGCACCCCGCGGGGGCACAATGAGCAGTTCTTC. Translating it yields CASTPRGHNEQFF.

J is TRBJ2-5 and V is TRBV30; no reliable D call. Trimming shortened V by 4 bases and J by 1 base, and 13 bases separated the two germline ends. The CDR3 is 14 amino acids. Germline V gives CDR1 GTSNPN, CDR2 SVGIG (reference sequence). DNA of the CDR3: TGTGCCTGGAAGTCGTTTTCCGGCCAAGAGACCCAGTACTTC. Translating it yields CAWKSFSGQETQYF.

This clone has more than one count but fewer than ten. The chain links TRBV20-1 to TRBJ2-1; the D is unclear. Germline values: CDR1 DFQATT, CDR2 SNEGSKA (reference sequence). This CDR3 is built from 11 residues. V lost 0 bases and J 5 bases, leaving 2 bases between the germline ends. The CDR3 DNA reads TGCAGTGCTAGAGAGAACAATGAGCAGTTCTTC. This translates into CSARENNEQFF.

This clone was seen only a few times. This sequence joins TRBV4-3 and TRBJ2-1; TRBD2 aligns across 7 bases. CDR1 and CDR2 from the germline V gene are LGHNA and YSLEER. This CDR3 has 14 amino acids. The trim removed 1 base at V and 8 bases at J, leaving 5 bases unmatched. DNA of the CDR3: TGCGCCAGCAGCCAAGTTGCGGGAGTTGATGAGCAGTTCTTC. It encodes CASSQVAGVDEQFF.

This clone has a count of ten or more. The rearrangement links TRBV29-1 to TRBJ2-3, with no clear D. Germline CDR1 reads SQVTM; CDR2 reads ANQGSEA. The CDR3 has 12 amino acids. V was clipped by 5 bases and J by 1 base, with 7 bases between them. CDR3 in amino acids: CSVNGGTDTQYF. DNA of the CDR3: TGCAGCGTTAACGGAGGCACAGATACGCAGTATTTT.

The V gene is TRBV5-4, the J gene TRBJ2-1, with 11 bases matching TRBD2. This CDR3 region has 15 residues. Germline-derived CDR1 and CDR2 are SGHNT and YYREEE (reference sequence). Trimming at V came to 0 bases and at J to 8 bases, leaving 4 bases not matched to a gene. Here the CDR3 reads CASSLGTSGGYEQFF. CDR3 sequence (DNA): TGTGCCAGCAGCTTGGGAACTAGCGGGGGCTATGAGCAGTTCTTC.

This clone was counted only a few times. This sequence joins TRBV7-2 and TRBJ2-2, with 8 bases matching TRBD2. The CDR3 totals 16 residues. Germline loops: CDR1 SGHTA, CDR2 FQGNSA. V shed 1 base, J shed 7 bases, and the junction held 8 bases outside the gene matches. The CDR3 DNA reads TGTGCCAGCAGCTTAGGAGAGCGGGGGTTTATCGGGGAGCTGTTTTTT. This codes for CASSLGERGFIGELFF.

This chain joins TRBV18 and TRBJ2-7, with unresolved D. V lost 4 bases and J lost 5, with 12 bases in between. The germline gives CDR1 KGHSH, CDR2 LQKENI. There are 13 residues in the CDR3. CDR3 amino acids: CASSLLVRDEQYF. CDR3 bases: TGTGCCAGCTCACTCCTGGTCCGGGACGAGCAGTACTTC.

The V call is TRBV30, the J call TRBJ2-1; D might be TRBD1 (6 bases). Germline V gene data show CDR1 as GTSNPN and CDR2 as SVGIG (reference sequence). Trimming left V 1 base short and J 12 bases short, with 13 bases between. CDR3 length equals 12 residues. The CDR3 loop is CAWSGTAQLQFF. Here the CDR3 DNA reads TGTGCCTGGAGTGGGACAGCTCAGTTGCAGTTCTTC.

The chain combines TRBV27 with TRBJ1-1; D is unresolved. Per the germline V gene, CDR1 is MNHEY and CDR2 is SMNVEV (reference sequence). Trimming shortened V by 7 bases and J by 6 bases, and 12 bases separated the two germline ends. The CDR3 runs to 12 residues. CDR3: CASNGLKSEAFF. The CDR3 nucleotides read TGTGCCAGCAACGGCCTGAAGTCTGAAGCTTTCTTT.

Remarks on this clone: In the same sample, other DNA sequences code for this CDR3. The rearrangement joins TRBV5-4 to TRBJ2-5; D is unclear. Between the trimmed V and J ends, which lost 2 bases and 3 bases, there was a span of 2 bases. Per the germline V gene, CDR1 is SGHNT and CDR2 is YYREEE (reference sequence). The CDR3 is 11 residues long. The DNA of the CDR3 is TGTGCCAGCAGCTTTAAAGAGACCCAGTACTTC. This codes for CASSFKETQYF.

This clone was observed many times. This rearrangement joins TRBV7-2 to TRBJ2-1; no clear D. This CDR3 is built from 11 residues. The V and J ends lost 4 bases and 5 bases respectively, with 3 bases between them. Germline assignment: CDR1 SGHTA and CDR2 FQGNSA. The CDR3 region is CASSYHNEQFF. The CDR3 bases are TGTGCCAGCAGCTACCACAATGAGCAGTTCTTC.

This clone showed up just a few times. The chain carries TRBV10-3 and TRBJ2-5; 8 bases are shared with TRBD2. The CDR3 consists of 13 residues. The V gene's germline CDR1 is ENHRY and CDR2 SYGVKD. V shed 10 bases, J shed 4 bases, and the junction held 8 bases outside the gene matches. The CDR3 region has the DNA TGTGCCACTTCCGTGGGACTAGGAGAGACCCAGTACTTC. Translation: CATSVGLGETQYF.

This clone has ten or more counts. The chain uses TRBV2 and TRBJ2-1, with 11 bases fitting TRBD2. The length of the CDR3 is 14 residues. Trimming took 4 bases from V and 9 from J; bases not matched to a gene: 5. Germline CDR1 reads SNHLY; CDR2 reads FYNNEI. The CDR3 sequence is CASSGASGRSEQFF. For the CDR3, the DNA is TGTGCCAGCAGTGGCGCTAGCGGGAGGTCTGAGCAGTTCTTC.